This T cell receptor beta chain comes out of a study of spatial heterogeneity in lung cancer. At the level of the study: The study consistently detected more beta-chain than alpha-chain sequences. Study observations and caveats: Ubiquitous expanded tumor TCRs appeared in blood more at resection than follow-up.

Germline CDR1 is SGHTA and CDR2 is FQGNSA. The V gene lost 5 bases and the J gene lost 6 bases, with 14 bases spanning the gap. The CDR3 consists of 14 residues. In the library, each TCR cDNA molecule bore its own unique molecular identifier. TCRdb used MiXCR to reprocess the 5' RACE reads, holding one entry per CDR3 protein. Among about 45,000 distinct CDR3 sequences listed, about 12% were seen once. Noted time point: sample taken at primary tumor resection. No cell sorting; template was whole RNA from tumor, lung tissue or PBMC. Donation came from approximately 69 patients with untreated early-stage non-small cell lung cancer. Note on this clonotype: Its antigen is not identified.

The clonotype comes from a female donor with early-stage non-small cell lung cancer. The chain employs TRBV7-2 and TRBJ2-4; a possible D gene is TRBD2 (5 bases). This material consisted of PBMCs, taken at surgery. The CDR3 DNA reads TGTGCCAGCAGCCCGCGGGCCGAAATAAACATTCAGTACTTC. It codes for CASSPRAEINIQYF.